What follows describes a single TCR beta chain. The clone's antigen remains unknown. Base qualities are missing; no much larger clone stands one base away. This specimen belongs to a study of blood T cell repertoires in COVID-19 (dated by TCRdb to 2019 to 2021). Background for the entire study: Samples from collaborators originated in the United States, Italy and Spain and spanned both the acute and convalescent phases of COVID-19. The prospective study material was composed of cDNA or gDNA derived from T cells, B-cell-depleted T cells, or PBMCs. Deeply sampled blood TCRbeta repertoires from subjects exposed to, actively infected with, or recovered from COVID-19 were included in the dataset. The repertoires were released in a freely available public database intended as a resource for research on the immune response to SARS-CoV-2. Samples came from the ongoing ImmuneRACE study (first 160 participants) plus 1,254 subjects from 6 global collaborators. Nearly every sample came with metadata listing a de-identified subject ID, COVID-19 status, age in years and sex. Where HLA class I and class II types were available, the types were taken from metadata supplied by the sample provider, not from assay-based typing. Results the study describes overall, beyond this receptor: Clinical and demographic metadata were provided uncurated, with the amount varying by source and participant.

TCRbeta CDR3 regions were amplified from genomic DNA by means of the immunoSEQ Assay, a bias-controlled multiplex PCR. Per the original workflow: The number of nucleated cells in each sample was estimated by amplification of reference gene primers within the assay. Sequence reads were collapsed and filtered to measure the absolute abundance of every unique TCRbeta CDR3 rearrangement. For each sample, productive Simpson clonality was calculated as the square root of Simpson's diversity index over productive rearrangements. Sourced from immuneACCESS, this table was stored by TCRdb with only in-frame sequences that have V and J called. A share of the clones is absent; for the studies checked, an unresolved V gene accounts for under half, and the remainder has no known explanation. The D gene and trimming were derived from the DNA, and the V and J assignments and clone size from that table. The sample data list about 300,000 clones, and around 90% of these were observed just once. The ten biggest clones cover 0.95% to 1.2% of the sample.

Enrolling through a virtual design, the prospective study's participants ranged in age from roughly 18 to 95 years and lived across roughly 24 United States geographic areas. In the prospective study, participants were assigned to cohorts based on the clinical history participants reported in a screening survey and a study questionnaire. For ImmuneRACE Cohort 3, a participant was defined as recovered based on two consecutive negative NP/OP PCR tests, clearance by a healthcare professional, or resolution of symptoms. In the prospective study, whole blood, serum and a nasopharyngeal or oropharyngeal swab were collected from each participant by mobile phlebotomists. Over a 2-month period, participants in the prospective study had the option of providing additional blood draws and questionnaires. Before DNA extraction, prospective study blood samples were shipped either frozen or at room temperature.

Per the germline V gene, MDHEN is the CDR1 and SYDVKM is the CDR2. The V end gives up 3 bases and the J end 6 bases, leaving 20 bases in the junction not matched to a gene. Including the terminal cysteine and phenylalanine, the CDR3 comprises 20 residues. This entry keeps only the CDR3 DNA: 60 bases, framed from base 1. Source material: PBMCs or T cells enriched from blood (not recorded which). This receptor was obtained from a woman aged 30 to 39 who had recovered from COVID-19. The sequence joins TRBV28 to TRBJ2-5; 12 central bases correspond to TRBD2. The encoded CDR3 is CASSFSGGGLAGSTMQTQYF. The sequence in DNA is TGTGCCAGCAGTTTTTCAGGGGGCGGACTAGCGGGAAGTACAATGCAGACCCAGTACTTC.